What follows are 10 T cell receptor beta chains derived from one specimen sequenced in a study of shared clonotypes between healthy human individuals (dated by TCRdb to the early 2020s). Preparation of the library involved the immunoSEQ multiplex PCR assay. Drawn from immuneACCESS, this table holds only the in-frame rearrangements with V and J called that TCRdb kept. Clones are partly lost; checked studies trace under half to an unresolved V gene and leave the rest unexplained. The table for this sample lists about 2.3 million clones; 85% to 95% of them were counted only once. The ten top clones hold approximately 0.39% of the sample. The sequencing input was naive CD4+ T cells from PBMCs. The cell subset or site label here, explained by the study, means: CD45RA+ positively selected. Receptor source: a young man in good health. Some clones in this sample may be carry-over from other donors' samples.

This chain connects TRBV14 to TRBJ2-2; D is ambiguous. The CDR3 contains 14 residues. Deletions cut 5 bases from V and 7 bases from J, with 14 bases between. Germline CDR1 reads SGHDN; CDR2 reads FVKESK. This CDR3 reads CASSYSSGFGELFF. The CDR3 DNA is TGTGCCAGCAGCTACAGTTCAGGATTCGGGGAGCTGTTTTTT.

The chain recombines TRBV6-6 with TRBJ2-1, with 8 positions matching TRBD2. J gave up 5 bases and V 4 bases, and 10 bases lay outside the gene matches. The CDR3 covers 16 residues. Germline V gives CDR1 MNHNY, CDR2 SVGAGI (reference sequence). DNA for the CDR3: TGTGCCAGCAGTTCGAGGGACGGGACTAGAAACAATGAGCAGTTCTTC. This gives the protein CASSSRDGTRNNEQFF.

The V call is TRBV5-1, the J call TRBJ1-4; 10 nucleotides agree with TRBD1. After removal of 0 bases from V and 8 bases from J, the junction contained 4 bases not matched to a gene. Germline CDR1 and CDR2: SGHRS and YFSETQ. This CDR3 is built from 15 residues. CDR3 DNA sequence: TGCGCCAGCAGCTTGGGGGGACAGGGGAGCGAAAAACTGTTTTTT. Translating gives CASSLGGQGSEKLFF.

The chain joins TRBV9 to TRBJ2-2; either TRBD1 or TRBD2 may fit D (6 bases each). This CDR3 has 18 residues. Trimming stripped 0 bases from V and 0 bases from J, with 15 bases between. Germline V lookup: CDR1 SGDLS, CDR2 YYNGEE. The CDR3 nucleotides read TGTGCCAGCAGCGTAGGTCCGGGGGCAGAGGCGAACACCGGGGAGCTGTTTTTT. Protein: CASSVGPGAEANTGELFF.

The chain employs TRBV5-4 and TRBJ2-1, with D maybe TRBD1 (5 bases). CDR3 length: 15 residues. The germline gives CDR1 SGHNT, CDR2 YYREEE (reference sequence). V was shortened by 4 bases and J by 4 bases, with 15 bases between the two germline ends. CDR3 coding DNA: TGTGCCAGCAGCACCGACCTAGGGGTGTACAATGAGCAGTTCTTC. Its translation is CASSTDLGVYNEQFF.

This chain connects TRBV28 to TRBJ2-1, with 10 bases identical to TRBD2. J lost 4 bases, V lost 3 bases, and 6 bases had no gene match. Germline CDR1 reads MDHEN; CDR2 reads SYDVKM. The CDR3 is made up of 16 amino acids. CDR3 in amino acids: CASSFFWTSGYNEQFF. The CDR3 DNA reads as TGTGCCAGCAGTTTCTTCTGGACTAGCGGTTACAATGAGCAGTTCTTC.

This sequence joins TRBV18 and TRBJ2-3, with a tentative D call TRBD2 (7 bases). Trimming pared 1 base from V and 6 bases from J, leaving 17 bases between. The CDR3 length is 16 residues. Germline V gene lookup returns CDR1 KGHSH and CDR2 LQKENI. The CDR3 is CASSPLVAGGADTQYF. Here the CDR3 DNA reads TGTGCCAGCTCACCACTTGTTGCTGGGGGGGCGGATACGCAGTATTTT.

This chain links TRBV9 with TRBJ2-1; a weak D match, TRBD2 (5 bases). The CDR3 length is 14 residues. V dropped 4 bases and J dropped 9 bases, with 17 bases sitting between them. Germline CDR1 is SGDLS and CDR2 is YYNGEE. The DNA of the CDR3 is TGTGCCAGCAGCTCCGATTCGGGGAAGGCTGAGCAGTTCTTC. Translated, it gives CASSSDSGKAEQFF.

V and J are TRBV28 and TRBJ2-7, with no clear D. Germline V lookup: CDR1 MDHEN, CDR2 SYDVKM. The CDR3 has 14 residues. Trimming removed 5 bases at V and 3 bases at J, with 14 bases between. The CDR3 spells CASSVATVHYEQYF. CDR3 nucleotide sequence: TGTGCCAGCAGTGTAGCAACGGTGCACTACGAGCAGTACTTC.

This clone showed up just once. V and J are TRBV19 and TRBJ2-5; 8 bases align to TRBD2. Matching the DNA end better, TRBJ2-7 makes the J call doubtful. From germline, CDR1 is LNHDA and CDR2 SQIVND (reference sequence). The CDR3 sequence is 15 residues long. This chain's CDR3 is CASSISGGNYYEQYF. CDR3 DNA sequence: TGTGCCAGTAGTATCTCGGGGGGGAATTACTACGAGCAGTACTTC.